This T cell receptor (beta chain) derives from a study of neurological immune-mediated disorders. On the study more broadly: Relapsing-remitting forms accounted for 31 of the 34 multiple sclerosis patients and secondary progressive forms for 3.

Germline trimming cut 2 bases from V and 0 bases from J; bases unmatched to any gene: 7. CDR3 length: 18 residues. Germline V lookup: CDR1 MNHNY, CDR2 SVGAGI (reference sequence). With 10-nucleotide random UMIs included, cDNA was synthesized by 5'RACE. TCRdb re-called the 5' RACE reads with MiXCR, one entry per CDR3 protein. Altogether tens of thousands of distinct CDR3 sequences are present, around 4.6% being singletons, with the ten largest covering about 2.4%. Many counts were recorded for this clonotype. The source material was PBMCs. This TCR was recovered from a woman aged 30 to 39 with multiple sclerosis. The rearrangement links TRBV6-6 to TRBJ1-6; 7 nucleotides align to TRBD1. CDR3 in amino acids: CASSYMRGRGSYNSPLHF. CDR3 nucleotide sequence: TGTGCCAGCAGTTACATGAGGGGGCGAGGCTCCTATAATTCACCCCTCCACTTT.